This T cell receptor beta chain appears in the sequencing data of a study of beta chain features in type 1 diabetes. The whole isolated RNA underwent reverse transcription, so sequencing captured expressed TCRB transcripts. Clones were sequenced by immunoSEQ multiplex PCR, and TCRdb holds only the in-frame ones, with some missing. The repertoire includes more than 250,000 clones, 20% of them detected once, and 0.028% sits in the top ten. Study outcomes and limitations: TCRB CDR3s from Type 1 diabetes patients were moderately but significantly shorter in all four CD4+ subsets.

V was clipped by 4 bases and J by 8 bases, with 15 bases between them. The CDR3 has 13 amino acids. The germline gives CDR1 SGDLS, CDR2 YYNGEE. This clone was seen more than once but under ten times. The antigen remains undetermined. V is TRBV9 and J is TRBJ1-2, with a possible D match to TRBD1 (5 bases). What was sequenced was naive CD4+ T cells from blood. The source is a middle-aged woman with type 1 diabetes. Here the CDR3 reads CASSPPQGRGYTF. The CDR3 DNA reads as TGTGCCAGCAGCCCACCCCAGGGAAGGGGCTACACCTTC.